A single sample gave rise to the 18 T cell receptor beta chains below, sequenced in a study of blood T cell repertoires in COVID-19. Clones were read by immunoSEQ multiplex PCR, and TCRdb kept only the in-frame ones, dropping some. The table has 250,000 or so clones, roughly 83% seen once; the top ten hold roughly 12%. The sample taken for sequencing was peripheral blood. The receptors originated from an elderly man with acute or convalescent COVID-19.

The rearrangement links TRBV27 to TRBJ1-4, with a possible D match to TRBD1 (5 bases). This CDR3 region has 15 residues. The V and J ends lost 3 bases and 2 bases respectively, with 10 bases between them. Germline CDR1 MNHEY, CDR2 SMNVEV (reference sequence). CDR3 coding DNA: TGTGCCAGCAGTTTGACCGGGGGGACTAATGAAAAACTGTTTTTT. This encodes CASSLTGGTNEKLFF. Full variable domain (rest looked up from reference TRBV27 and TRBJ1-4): EAQVTQNPRYLITVTGKKLTVTCSQNMNHEYMSWYRQDPGLGLRQIYYSMNVEVTDKGDVPEGYKVSRKEKRNFPLILESPSPNQTSLYFCASSLTGGTNEKLFFGSGTQLSVL.

The CDR3 reads CASSSPPGTAVSGNTIYF. For the CDR3, the DNA is TGTGCCAGCAGTTCACCCCCCGGGACAGCCGTCTCGGGAAACACCATATATTTT. The V call is TRBV28, the J call TRBJ1-3; the match to TRBD1 covers 7 bases. Germline V lookup: CDR1 MDHEN, CDR2 SYDVKM. V trimming: 4 bases; J trimming: 4 bases; junction bases outside the gene matches: 16. The CDR3 has 18 residues.

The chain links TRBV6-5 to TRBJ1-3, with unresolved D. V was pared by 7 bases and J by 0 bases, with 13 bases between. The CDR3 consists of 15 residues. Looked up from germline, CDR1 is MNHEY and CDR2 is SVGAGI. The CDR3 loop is CASTLTPASGNTIYF. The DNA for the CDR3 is TGTGCCAGCACCCTTACACCTGCCTCTGGAAACACCATATATTTT.

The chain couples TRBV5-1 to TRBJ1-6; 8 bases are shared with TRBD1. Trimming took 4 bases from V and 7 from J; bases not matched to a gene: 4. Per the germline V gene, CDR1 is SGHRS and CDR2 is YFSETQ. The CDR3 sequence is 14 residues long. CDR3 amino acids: CASSPGQENSPLHF. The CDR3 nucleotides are TGCGCCAGCAGCCCGGGACAGGAAAATTCACCCCTCCACTTT.

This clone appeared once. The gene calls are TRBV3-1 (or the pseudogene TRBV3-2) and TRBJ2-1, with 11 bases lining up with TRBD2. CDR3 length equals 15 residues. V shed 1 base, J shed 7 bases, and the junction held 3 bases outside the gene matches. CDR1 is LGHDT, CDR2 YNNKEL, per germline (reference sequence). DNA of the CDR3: TGTGCCAGCAGCCAAGTTTGGACTAGCGGGAATGAGCAGTTCTTC. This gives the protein CASSQVWTSGNEQFF.

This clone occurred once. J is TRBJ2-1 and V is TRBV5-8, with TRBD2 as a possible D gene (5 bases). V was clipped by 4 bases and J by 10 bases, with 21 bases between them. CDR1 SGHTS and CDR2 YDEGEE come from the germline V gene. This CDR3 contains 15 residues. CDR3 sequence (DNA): TGTGCCAGCAGCCAATACGACGGACTTCGGGGAGAGCAGTTCTTC. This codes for CASSQYDGLRGEQFF.

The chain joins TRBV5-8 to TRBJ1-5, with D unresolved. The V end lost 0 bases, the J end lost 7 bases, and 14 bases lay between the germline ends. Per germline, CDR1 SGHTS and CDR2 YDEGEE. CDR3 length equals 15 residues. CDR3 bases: TGTGCCAGCAGCTTGGTTGAGGGAGAAAGGCAGCCCCAGCATTTT. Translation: CASSLVEGERQPQHF.

CDR3 region: CASSRNRFANTGELFF. DNA of the CDR3: TGTGCCAGCAGCCGGAACAGGTTCGCGAACACCGGGGAGCTGTTTTTT. The V call is TRBV7-2, the J call TRBJ2-2; D is perhaps TRBD1 (5 bases). The V gene's germline CDR1 is SGHTA and CDR2 FQGNSA. This CDR3 comprises 16 residues. V was clipped by 5 bases and J by 0 bases, with 13 bases between them.

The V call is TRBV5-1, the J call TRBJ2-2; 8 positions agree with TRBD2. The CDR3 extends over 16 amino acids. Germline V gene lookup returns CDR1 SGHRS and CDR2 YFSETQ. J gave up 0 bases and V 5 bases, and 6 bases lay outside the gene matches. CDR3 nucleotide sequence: TGCGCCAGCAGTAATCCGGGACTAGCGAACACCGGGGAGCTGTTTTTT. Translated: CASSNPGLANTGELFF.

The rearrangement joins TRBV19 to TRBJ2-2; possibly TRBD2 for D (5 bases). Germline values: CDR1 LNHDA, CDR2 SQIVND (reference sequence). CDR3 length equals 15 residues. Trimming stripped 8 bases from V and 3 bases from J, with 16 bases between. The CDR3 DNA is TGTGCCAGTCGGTCCCCGGGGTGGGACACCGGGGAGCTGTTTTTT. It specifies CASRSPGWDTGELFF.

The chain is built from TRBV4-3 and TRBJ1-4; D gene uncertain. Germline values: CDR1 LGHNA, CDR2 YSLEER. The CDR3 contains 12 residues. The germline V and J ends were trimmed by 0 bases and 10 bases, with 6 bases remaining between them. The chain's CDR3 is CASSQETGKLFF. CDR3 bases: TGCGCCAGCAGCCAAGAAACCGGAAAACTGTTTTTT.

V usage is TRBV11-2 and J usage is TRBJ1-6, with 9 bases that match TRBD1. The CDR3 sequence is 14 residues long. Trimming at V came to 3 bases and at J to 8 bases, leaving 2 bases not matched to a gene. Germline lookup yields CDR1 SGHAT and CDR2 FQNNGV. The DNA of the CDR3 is TGTGCCAGCAGCTTTAGGACAGGGGATTCACCCCTCCACTTT. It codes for CASSFRTGDSPLHF.

The CDR3 bases are TGTGCCAGCAGCTTGGCAGGGGACTATGGCTACACCTTC. Residues: CASSLAGDYGYTF. V is TRBV5-6 and J is TRBJ1-2; maybe TRBD1 (6 bases). There are 13 residues in the CDR3. Trimming cost V 0 bases and J 3 bases, with 6 bases left between them. Germline V gene sequence: CDR1 SGHDT, CDR2 YYEEEE.

As DNA, the CDR3 is TGTGCCAGTATCCCGCGGGTTGGGGATTCACCCCTCCACTTT. Protein: CASIPRVGDSPLHF. V is TRBV19 and J is TRBJ1-6; D uncertain. The CDR3 totals 14 residues. Trimming removed 7 bases at V and 8 bases at J, with 15 bases between. Germline V lookup: CDR1 LNHDA, CDR2 SQIVND (reference sequence).

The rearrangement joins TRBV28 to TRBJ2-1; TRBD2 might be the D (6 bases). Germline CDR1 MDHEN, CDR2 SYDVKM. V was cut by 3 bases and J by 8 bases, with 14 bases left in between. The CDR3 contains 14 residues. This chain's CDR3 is CASSFLLTSYEQFF. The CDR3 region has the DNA TGTGCCAGCAGTTTCCTTCTGACTAGTTATGAGCAGTTCTTC.

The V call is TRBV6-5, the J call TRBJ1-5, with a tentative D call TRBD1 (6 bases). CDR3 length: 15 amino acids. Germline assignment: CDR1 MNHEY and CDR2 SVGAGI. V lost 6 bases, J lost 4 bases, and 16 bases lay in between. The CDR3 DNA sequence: TGTGCCAGCAGCCCCGGGACAAATTATAATCAGCCCCAGCATTTT. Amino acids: CASSPGTNYNQPQHF.

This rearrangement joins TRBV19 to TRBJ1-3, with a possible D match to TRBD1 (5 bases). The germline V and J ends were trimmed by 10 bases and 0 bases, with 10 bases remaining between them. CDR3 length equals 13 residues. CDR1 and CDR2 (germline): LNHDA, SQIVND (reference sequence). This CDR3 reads CATEQVSGNTIYF. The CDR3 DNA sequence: TGTGCCACCGAACAGGTCTCTGGAAACACCATATATTTT.

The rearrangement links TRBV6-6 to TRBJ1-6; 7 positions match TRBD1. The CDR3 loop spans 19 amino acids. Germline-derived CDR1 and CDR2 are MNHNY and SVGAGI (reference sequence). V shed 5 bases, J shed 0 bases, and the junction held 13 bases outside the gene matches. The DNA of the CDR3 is TGTGCCAGCAGTCCTGGAGGGACAGCTCTCAGCTCCTATAATTCACCCCTCCACTTT. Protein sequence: CASSPGGTALSSYNSPLHF.